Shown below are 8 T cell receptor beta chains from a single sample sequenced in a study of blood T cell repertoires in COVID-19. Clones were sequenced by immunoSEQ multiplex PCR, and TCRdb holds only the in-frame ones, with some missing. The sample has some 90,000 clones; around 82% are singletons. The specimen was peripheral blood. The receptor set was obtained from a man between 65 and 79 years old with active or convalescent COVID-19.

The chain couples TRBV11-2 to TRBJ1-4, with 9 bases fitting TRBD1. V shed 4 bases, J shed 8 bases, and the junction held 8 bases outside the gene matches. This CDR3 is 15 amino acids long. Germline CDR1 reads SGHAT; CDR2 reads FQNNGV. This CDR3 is CASSSGTGTWEKLFF. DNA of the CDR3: TGTGCCAGCAGCTCCGGGACAGGGACATGGGAAAAACTGTTTTTT. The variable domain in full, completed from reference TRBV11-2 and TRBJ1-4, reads EAGVAQSPRYKIIEKRQSVAFWCNPISGHATLYWYQQILGQGPKLLIQFQNNGVVDDSQLPKDRFSAERLKGVDSTLKIQPAKLEDSAVYLCASSSGTGTWEKLFFGSGTQLSVL.

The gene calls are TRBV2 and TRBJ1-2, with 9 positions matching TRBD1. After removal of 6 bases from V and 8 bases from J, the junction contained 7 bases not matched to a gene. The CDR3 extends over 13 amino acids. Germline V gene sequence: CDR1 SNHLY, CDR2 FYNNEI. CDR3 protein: CASREQGARGYTF. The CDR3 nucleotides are TGTGCCAGCAGGGAACAGGGGGCCCGAGGCTACACCTTC.

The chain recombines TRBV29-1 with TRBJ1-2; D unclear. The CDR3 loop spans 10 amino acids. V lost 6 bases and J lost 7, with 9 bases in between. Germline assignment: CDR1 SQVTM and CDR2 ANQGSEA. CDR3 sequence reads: CSVTSGGYTF. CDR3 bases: TGCAGCGTCACTAGTGGTGGCTACACCTTC.

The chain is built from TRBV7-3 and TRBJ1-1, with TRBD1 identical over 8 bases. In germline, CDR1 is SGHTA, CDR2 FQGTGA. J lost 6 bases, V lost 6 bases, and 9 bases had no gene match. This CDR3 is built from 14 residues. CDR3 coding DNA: TGTGCCAGCAGTAACAGGGGGGGCGATGCTGAAGCTTTCTTT. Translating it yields CASSNRGGDAEAFF.

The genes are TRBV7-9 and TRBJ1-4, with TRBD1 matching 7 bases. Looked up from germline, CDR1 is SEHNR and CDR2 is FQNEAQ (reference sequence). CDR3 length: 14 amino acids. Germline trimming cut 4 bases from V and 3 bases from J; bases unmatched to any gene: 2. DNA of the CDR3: TGTGCCAGCAGCTCAACAGGGGCTAATGAAAAACTGTTTTTT. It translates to CASSSTGANEKLFF.

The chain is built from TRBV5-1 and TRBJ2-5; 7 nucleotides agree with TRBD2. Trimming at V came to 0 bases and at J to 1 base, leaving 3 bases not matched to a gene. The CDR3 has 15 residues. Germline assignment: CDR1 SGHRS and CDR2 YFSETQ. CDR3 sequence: CASSLVGGGQETQYF. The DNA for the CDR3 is TGCGCCAGCAGCTTGGTCGGCGGGGGCCAAGAGACCCAGTACTTC.

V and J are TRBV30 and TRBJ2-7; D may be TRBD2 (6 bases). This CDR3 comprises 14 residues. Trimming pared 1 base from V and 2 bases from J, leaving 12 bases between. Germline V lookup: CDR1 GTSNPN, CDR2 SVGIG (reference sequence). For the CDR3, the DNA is TGTGCCTGGAGTGCTCCGGGACTCGCCTACGAGCAGTACTTC. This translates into CAWSAPGLAYEQYF.

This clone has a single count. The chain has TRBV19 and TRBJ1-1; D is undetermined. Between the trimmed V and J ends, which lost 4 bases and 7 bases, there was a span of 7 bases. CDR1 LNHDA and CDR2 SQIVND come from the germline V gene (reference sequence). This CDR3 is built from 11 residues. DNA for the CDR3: TGTGCCAGTAGTAGGAGACTTGAAGCTTTCTTT. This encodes CASSRRLEAFF.